Given below is one T cell receptor (beta chain) in context. The data stem from a study of blood T cell repertoires in COVID-19. In the original workflow: Nucleated cell number was recorded as an estimate derived from reference gene primer amplification. Data came from immunoSEQ multiplex PCR; TCRdb stores just in-frame clones and leaves some out. V and J calls and clone size are copied from that table; D and trimming were computed from the DNA. The sample contains tens of thousands of clones, around 92% of which appear only once. Trimming shortened V by 3 bases and J by 3 bases, and 9 bases separated the two germline ends. Germline CDR1 and CDR2: SGHNT and YYREEE (reference sequence). The CDR3 covers 14 residues.

Sequencing was carried out using peripheral blood. The rearrangement joins TRBV5-4 to TRBJ2-2; TRBD1 might be the D (6 bases). The source is a woman between 55 and 75 years old with active COVID-19. The CDR3 DNA is TGTGCCAGCAGCTCGGACAGTTACACCGGGGAGCTGTTTTTT. It is translated as CASSSDSYTGELFF.